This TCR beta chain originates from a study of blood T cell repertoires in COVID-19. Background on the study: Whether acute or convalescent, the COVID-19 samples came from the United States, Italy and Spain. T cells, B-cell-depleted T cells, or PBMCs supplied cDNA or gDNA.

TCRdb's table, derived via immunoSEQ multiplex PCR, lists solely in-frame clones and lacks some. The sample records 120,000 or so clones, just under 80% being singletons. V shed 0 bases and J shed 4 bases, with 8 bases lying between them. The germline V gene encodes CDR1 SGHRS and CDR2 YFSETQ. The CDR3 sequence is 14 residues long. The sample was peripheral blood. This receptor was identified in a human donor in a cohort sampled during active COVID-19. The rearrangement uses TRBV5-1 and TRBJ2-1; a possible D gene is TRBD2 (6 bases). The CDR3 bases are TGCGCCAGCAGCTTGGCGGGGGTTTACAATGAGCAGTTCTTC. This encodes CASSLAGVYNEQFF. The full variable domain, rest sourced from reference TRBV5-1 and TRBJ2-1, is KAGVTQTPRYLIKTRGQQVTLSCSPISGHRSVSWYQQTPGQGLQFLFEYFSETQRNKGNFPGRFSGRQFSNSRSEMNVSTLELGDSALYLCASSLAGVYNEQFFGPGTRLTVL.